This T cell receptor (beta chain) was sequenced in a study of PD-L1 blockade in urothelial cancer. Study-level information: Males with bladder-origin urothelial cancer constituted about 85% of the roughly 30 patients.

This sample's time point: peripheral blood 6 weeks after treatment start. This table comes from immunoSEQ multiplex PCR, and its TCRdb copy is limited to in-frame clones, with some not included. The table has around 110,000 clones, roughly 91% seen once; the top ten hold roughly 1.7%. The CDR3 totals 14 residues. Trimming removed 7 bases from V and 0 bases from J; junction bases left unmatched: 4. The V gene's germline CDR1 is SGHRS and CDR2 YFSETQ. The sequence was collected from a man between 60 and 75 years old with urothelial cancer. The specimen was PBMCs, collected around atezolizumab (anti-PD-L1) treatment. This chain connects TRBV5-1 to TRBJ1-2, with 9 bases lining up with TRBD1. This CDR3 reads CASAQGAANYGYTF. In DNA form, the CDR3 reads TGCGCCAGCGCACAGGGGGCAGCTAACTATGGCTACACCTTC. Supplemented by reference TRBV5-1 and TRBJ1-2, the full variable domain reads KAGVTQTPRYLIKTRGQQVTLSCSPISGHRSVSWYQQTPGQGLQFLFEYFSETQRNKGNFPGRFSGRQFSNSRSEMNVSTLELGDSALYLCASAQGAANYGYTFGSGTRLTVV.